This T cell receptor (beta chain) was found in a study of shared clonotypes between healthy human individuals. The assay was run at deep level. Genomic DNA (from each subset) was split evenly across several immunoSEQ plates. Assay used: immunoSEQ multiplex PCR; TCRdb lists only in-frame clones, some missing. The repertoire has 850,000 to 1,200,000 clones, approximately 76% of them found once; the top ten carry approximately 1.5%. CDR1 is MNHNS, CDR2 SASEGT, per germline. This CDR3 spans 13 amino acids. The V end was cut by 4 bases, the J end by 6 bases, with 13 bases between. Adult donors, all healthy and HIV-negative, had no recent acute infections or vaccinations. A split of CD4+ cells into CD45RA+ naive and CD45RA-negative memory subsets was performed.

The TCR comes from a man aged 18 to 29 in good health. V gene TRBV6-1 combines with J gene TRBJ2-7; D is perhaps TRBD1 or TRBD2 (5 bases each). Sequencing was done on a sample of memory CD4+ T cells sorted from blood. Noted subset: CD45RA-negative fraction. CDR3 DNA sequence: TGTGCCAGCAGTGTTGGGGGAAGGGCCGAGCAGTACTTC. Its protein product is CASSVGGRAEQYF.